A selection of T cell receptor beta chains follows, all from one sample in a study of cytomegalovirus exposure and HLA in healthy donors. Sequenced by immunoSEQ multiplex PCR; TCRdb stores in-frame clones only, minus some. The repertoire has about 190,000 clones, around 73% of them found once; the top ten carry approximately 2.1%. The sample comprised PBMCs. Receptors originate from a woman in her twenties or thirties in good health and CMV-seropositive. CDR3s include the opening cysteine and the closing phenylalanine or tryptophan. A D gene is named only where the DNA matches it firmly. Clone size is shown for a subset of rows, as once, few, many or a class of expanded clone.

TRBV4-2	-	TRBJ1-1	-	TGTGCCAGCAGCCAGGATGGAGCTATGAACACTGAAGCTTTCTTT	CASSQDGAMNTEAFF
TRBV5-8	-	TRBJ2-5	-	TGTGCCAGCAGCTTGAGGGGGATCGAGACCCAGTACTTC	CASSLRGIETQYF
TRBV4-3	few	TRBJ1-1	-	TGCGCCAGCAGCCCGGGGGTATATGGAGGTGAAGCTTTCTTT	CASSPGVYGGEAFF
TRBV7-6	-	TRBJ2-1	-	TGTGCCAGCAGCTCCCCCTTACGGGTGCCTGGCAATGAGCAGTTCTTC	CASSSPLRVPGNEQFF
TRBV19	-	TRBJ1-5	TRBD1	TGTGCCAGTAGTTCGACAGGGGAAGGCAATCAGCCCCAGCATTTT	CASSSTGEGNQPQHF
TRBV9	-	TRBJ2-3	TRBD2	TGTGCCAGCAGCGTCGGGGAGGGCCTTGGCACAGATACGCAGTATTTT	CASSVGEGLGTDTQYF
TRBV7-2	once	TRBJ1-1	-	TGTGCCAGCAGAAAGGAGGGACGGCCGATTACTGAAGCTTTCTTT	CASRKEGRPITEAFF
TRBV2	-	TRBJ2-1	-	TGTGCCAGCAGTGAAGCGCTGAGAGGTGGGGAGCAGTTCTTC	CASSEALRGGEQFF
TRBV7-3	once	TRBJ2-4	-	TGTGCCAGCAGCTTCCCAGGGAACATTCAGTACTTC	CASSFPGNIQYF
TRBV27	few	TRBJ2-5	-	TGTGCCAGCAGTTTATCGGGTGTCGGGAAGACCCAGTACTTC	CASSLSGVGKTQYF
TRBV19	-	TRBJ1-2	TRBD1	TGTGCCAGTAGTCCTTCAGGGGGAGGCTACACCTTC	CASSPSGGGYTF
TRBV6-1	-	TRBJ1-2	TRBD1	TGTGCCAGCAGACCGACAGGGGACTACTATGGCTACACCTTC	CASRPTGDYYGYTF
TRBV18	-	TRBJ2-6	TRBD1	TGTGCCAGCTCACCAATTGGGACAGGCTCTGGGGCCAACGTCCTGACTTTC	CASSPIGTGSGANVLTF
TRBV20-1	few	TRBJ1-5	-	TGCAGTGCTAGAGCGGGTCAGCCCCAGCATTTT	CSARAGQPQHF
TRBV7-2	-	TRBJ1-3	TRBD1	TGTGCCAGCGGGGACAGGCGGGCTGGAAACACCATATATTTT	CASGDRRAGNTIYF
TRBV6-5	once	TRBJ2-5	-	TGTGCCAGCAGTTACTCACGGACCGGGGGAGAGACCCAGTACTTC	CASSYSRTGGETQYF
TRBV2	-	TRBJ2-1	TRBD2	TGTGCCAGCAGTGAGACTAGCGGGGGTGAGCAGTTCTTC	CASSETSGGEQFF
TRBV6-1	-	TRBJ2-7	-	TGTGCCAGCAGGGAGGGGAACTACGAGCAGTACTTC	CASREGNYEQYF
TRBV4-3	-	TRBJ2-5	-	TGCGCCAGCAGCCAAGATGGACTCGACTATGTGCAGACCCAGTACTTC	CASSQDGLDYVQTQYF
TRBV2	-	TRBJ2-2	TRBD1	TGTGCCAGCAGTGGGGACAGGGGTTACACCGGGGAGCTGTTTTTT	CASSGDRGYTGELFF
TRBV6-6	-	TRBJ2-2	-	TGTGCCAGCAGCCCCACCCCAGGGCAGGGTCCCGGGGAGCTGTTTTTT	CASSPTPGQGPGELFF
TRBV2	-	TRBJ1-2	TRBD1	TGTGCCAGCAGACAGGGGAGCTACACCTTC	CASRQGSYTF
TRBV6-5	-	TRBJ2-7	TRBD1	TGTGCCAGCAGTTACGGACAGGGCACCTACGAGCAGTACTTC	CASSYGQGTYEQYF
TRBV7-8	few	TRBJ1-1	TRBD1	TGTGCCAGCAGCTTGACGACAGGGAGGAACACTGAAGCTTTCTTT	CASSLTTGRNTEAFF
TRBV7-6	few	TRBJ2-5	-	TGTGCCAGCAGCTTCAGAGGGAGACAAGAGACCCAGTACTTC	CASSFRGRQETQYF
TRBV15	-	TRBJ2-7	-	TGTGCCACCAGCAGAGGGACTTCTTACGAGCAGTACTTC	CATSRGTSYEQYF
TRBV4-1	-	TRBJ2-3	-	TGCGCCAGCAGCCAAGTTAGAGATACGCAGTATTTT	CASSQVRDTQYF
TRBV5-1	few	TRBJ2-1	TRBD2	TGCGCCAGCAGCGATCGACGGACTAGCTCCTACAATGAGCAGTTCTTC	CASSDRRTSSYNEQFF
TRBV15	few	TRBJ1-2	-	TGTGCCACCAGCAGAGATTCCCAGGGAAGCTATGGCTACACCTTC	CATSRDSQGSYGYTF